This is a list of T cell receptor beta chains from one sample in a study of response to subunit inactivated influenza vaccine. TCRdb recomputed calls from the RT-PCR reads with MiXCR, one row per CDR3 protein. The data show around 580,000 distinct CDR3 sequences, about 14% seen once. The specimen was PBMCs from blood, collected about 11 days after vaccination. The receptors originated from a man aged 45-60 years who received an inactivated influenza vaccine. The CDR3 runs from the conserved cysteine through the conserved F or W. A D gene is named only where the DNA matches it firmly. Size is stated for part of the rows, as once, few or many counts, or as a class when the clone is expanded.

J: TRBJ2-7
D: TRBD2
size: few
V: TRBV29-1
CDR3: CSVVPAGGAYEQYF
DNA: TGCAGCGTTGTTCCTGCGGGGGGAGCCTACGAGCAGTACTTC

J: TRBJ1-2
D: .
size: .
V: TRBV7-9
CDR3: CASSLVGTTDGYTF
DNA: TGTGCCAGCAGCTTAGTAGGGACAACGGATGGCTACACCTTC

J: TRBJ1-5
D: .
size: few
V: TRBV7-2
CDR3: CASSFSGQGNQPQHF
DNA: TGTGCCAGCAGCTTCTCGGGGCAGGGCAATCAGCCCCAGCATTTT

J: TRBJ2-7
D: .
size: .
V: TRBV4-2
CDR3: CASSRGALSYEQYF
DNA: TGTGCCAGCAGCCGGGGCGCTCTCTCCTACGAGCAGTACTTC

J: TRBJ2-1
D: .
size: .
V: TRBV5-6
CDR3: CASSLGQTVQFF
DNA: TGTGCCAGCAGCTTGGGTCAGACAGTGCAGTTCTTC

J: TRBJ2-7
D: .
size: .
V: TRBV28
CDR3: CASSFSRQWIGLSF
DNA: TGTGCCAGCAGTTTCTCACGACAGTGGATTGGTTTGAGCTTC

J: TRBJ2-7
D: TRBD2
size: few
V: TRBV5-1
CDR3: CASSLATSSGKAYEQYF
DNA: TGCGCCAGCAGCTTGGCCACGTCTAGCGGGAAGGCCTACGAGCAGTACTTC

J: TRBJ2-1
D: TRBD2
size: few
V: TRBV7-9
CDR3: CASSSRLAGDYNEQFF
DNA: TGTGCCAGCAGCTCGCGACTAGCGGGGGATTACAATGAGCAGTTCTTC

J: TRBJ2-2
D: TRBD2
size: .
V: TRBV7-8
CDR3: CASSYGTSDRELFF
DNA: TGTGCCAGCAGCTACGGGACTAGCGATAGGGAGCTGTTTTTT

J: TRBJ2-4
D: TRBD2
size: few
V: TRBV7-2
CDR3: CASSPPFGSGRDIQYF
DNA: TGTGCCAGCAGCCCCCCCTTTGGTAGCGGGAGAGACATTCAGTACTTC

J: TRBJ1-2
D: .
size: many
V: TRBV3-1
CDR3: CASSLGNYGYTF
DNA: TGTGCCAGCAGCTTAGGGAACTATGGCTACACCTTC

J: TRBJ1-2
D: TRBD1
size: few
V: TRBV28
CDR3: CASSLLPGTGGYGYTF
DNA: TGTGCCAGCAGTTTGTTGCCCGGGACAGGTGGCTATGGCTACACCTTC

J: TRBJ2-1
D: .
size: .
V: TRBV6-2/TRBV6-3
CDR3: CASRVDYFPTYNEQFF
DNA: TGTGCCAGCAGGGTAGATTACTTCCCTACCTACAATGAGCAGTTCTTC

J: TRBJ2-7
D: TRBD1
size: .
V: TRBV7-9
CDR3: CASSLGTDPYF
DNA: TGTGCCAGCAGCCTGGGGACAGATCCGTACTTC

J: TRBJ2-1
D: .
size: .
V: TRBV20-1
CDR3: CSARGASSEYNEQFF
DNA: TGCAGTGCTAGAGGTGCTAGCAGCGAATACAATGAGCAGTTCTTC

J: TRBJ1-2
D: .
size: few
V: TRBV5-1
CDR3: CASGPGAAYYGYTF
DNA: TGCGCCAGCGGTCCCGGAGCAGCTTACTATGGCTACACCTTC

J: TRBJ1-1
D: .
size: .
V: TRBV12-3/TRBV12-4
CDR3: CASSLFVWEAFF
DNA: TGTGCCAGCAGTCTATTCGTATGGGAAGCTTTCTTT

J: TRBJ2-1
D: .
size: many
V: TRBV5-1
CDR3: CASSEGNSNEQFF
DNA: TGCGCCAGCAGCGAGGGCAATTCCAATGAGCAGTTCTTC